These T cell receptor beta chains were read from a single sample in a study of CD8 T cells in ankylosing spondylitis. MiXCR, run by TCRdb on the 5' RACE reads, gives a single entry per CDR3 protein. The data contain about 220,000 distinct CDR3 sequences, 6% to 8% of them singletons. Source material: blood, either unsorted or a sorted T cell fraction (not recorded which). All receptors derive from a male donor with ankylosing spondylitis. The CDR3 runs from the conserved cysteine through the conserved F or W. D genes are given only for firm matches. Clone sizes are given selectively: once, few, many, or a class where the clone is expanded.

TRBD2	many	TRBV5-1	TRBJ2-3	TGCGCCAGCAGCGCTAGCGGGGGGCTGCCAGATACGCAGTATTTT	CASSASGGLPDTQYF
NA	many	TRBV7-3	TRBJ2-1	TGTGCCAGCAGCCCTCAGACGGACAGCTCCTACAATGAGCAGTTCTTC	CASSPQTDSSYNEQFF
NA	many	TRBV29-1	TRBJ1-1	TGCAGCGTTGAATGGTCCGGGGGTGAAGCTTTCTTT	CSVEWSGGEAFF
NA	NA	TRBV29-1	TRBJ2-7	TGCAGCGCCGCGGGACATTTAACCTACGAGCAGTACTTC	CSAAGHLTYEQYF
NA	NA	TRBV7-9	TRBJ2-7	TGTGCCAGCAGCGGTGCAGGACGCCGCTCCTACGAGCAGTACTTC	CASSGAGRRSYEQYF
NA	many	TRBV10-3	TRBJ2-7	TGTGCCATCAGTGACACAATGGCCCACGAGCAGTACTTC	CAISDTMAHEQYF
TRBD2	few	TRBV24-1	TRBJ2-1	TGTGCCACCGGCGGGAGGGCCGGTAATGAGCAGTTCTTC	CATGGRAGNEQFF
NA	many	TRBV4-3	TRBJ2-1	TGCGCCAGCAGTCGCGGGACTGCCGCGGGCAATGAGCAGTTCTTC	CASSRGTAAGNEQFF
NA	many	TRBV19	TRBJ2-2	TGTGCCACCACGGGACAAACAAACACCGGGGAGCTGTTTTTT	CATTGQTNTGELFF
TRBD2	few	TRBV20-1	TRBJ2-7	TGCAGTGCTAGAGGACCGGGACTAGAAAGCTCCTACGAGCAGTACTTC	CSARGPGLESSYEQYF
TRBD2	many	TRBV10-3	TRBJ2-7	TGTGCCATCAGCGAGGGACTAGCGGGAGGCGCCTACGAGCAGTACTTC	CAISEGLAGGAYEQYF
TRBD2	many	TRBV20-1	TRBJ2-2	TGCAGTGCCGTTGCAGCGGGAGAGTCGAAGACCGGGGAGCTGTTTTTT	CSAVAAGESKTGELFF
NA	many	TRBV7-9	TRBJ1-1	TGTGCCAGCAGCTTTGGGGGGATGACTGAAGCTTTCTTT	CASSFGGMTEAFF
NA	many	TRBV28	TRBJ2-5	TGTGCCAGCAGTTTCTCGCGGGAGACCCAGTACTTC	CASSFSRETQYF
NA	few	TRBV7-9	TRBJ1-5	TGTGCCAGCAGCTATGGCGGTAGCAATCAGCCCCAGCATTTT	CASSYGGSNQPQHF
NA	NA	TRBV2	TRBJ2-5	TGTGCCAGCAAAGGAGACAGAGAAGAGACCCAGTACTTC	CASKGDREETQYF
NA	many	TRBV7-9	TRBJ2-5	TGTGCCAGCAGCTCCTTGGGCGGAGACCAAGAGACCCAGTACTTC	CASSSLGGDQETQYF
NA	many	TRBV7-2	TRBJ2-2	TGTGCCAGCAGCTTAATTTCCCGCACCGGGGAGCTGTTTTTT	CASSLISRTGELFF
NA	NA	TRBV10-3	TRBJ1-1	TGTGCCATCAGTGAGCCCCGTACTGAAGCTTTCTTT	CAISEPRTEAFF
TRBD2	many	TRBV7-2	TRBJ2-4	TGTGCCAGCAGCTTAGGGCTAGCGGGGGCGTTCGCCAAAAACATTCAGTACTTC	CASSLGLAGAFAKNIQYF
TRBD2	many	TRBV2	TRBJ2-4	TGTGCCAGCAGTGAGACTAGCGGGAGGGCCCTTCAGTACTTC	CASSETSGRALQYF
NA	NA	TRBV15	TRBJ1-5	TGTGCCACCAGCAGAGATCATCTACAGTATAGCAATCAGCCCCAGCATTTT	CATSRDHLQYSNQPQHF
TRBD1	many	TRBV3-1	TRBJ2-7	TGTGCCAGCAGCCAAGTTTATGGGGACAGAGCTTACGAGCAGTACTTC	CASSQVYGDRAYEQYF
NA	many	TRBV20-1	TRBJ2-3	TGCAGTGGGAGTCCCAGCACAGATACGCAGTATTTT	CSGSPSTDTQYF
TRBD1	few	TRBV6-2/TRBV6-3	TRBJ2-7	TGTGCCACGGCAGACAGGGGCGACTCCTACGAGCAGTACTTC	CATADRGDSYEQYF
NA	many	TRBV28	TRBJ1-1	TGTGCCAGCAGTTTAAGGACACCCACTGAAGCTTTCTTT	CASSLRTPTEAFF
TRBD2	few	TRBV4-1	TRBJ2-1	TGCGCCAGCAGCCAGAATAAACTAGCGGAACTATACAATGAGCAGTTCTTC	CASSQNKLAELYNEQFF
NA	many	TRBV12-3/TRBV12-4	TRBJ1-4	TGTGCCAGCAGTGCCCTGCCTTCACTGGGACACCGAGCAACTAATGAAAAACTGTTTTTT	CASSALPSLGHRATNEKLFF
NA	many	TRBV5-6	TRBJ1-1	TGTGCCAGCAGCCTCAGGGGCCCCACTGAAGCTTTCTTT	CASSLRGPTEAFF
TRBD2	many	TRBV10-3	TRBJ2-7	TGTGCCATCGAGGGACTAGCGGGCGAGCAGTACTTC	CAIEGLAGEQYF
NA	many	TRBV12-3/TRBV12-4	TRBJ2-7	TGTGCCAGCAGGAGGGGAAGCGAGCAGTACTTC	CASRRGSEQYF
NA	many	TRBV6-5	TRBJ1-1	TGTGCCAGCAGCTCCTGGAGGGGAAACACTGAAGCTTTCTTT	CASSSWRGNTEAFF
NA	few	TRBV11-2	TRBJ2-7	TGTGCCAGCAGCTTAGATCTTAGGGGGTACGAGCAGTACTTC	CASSLDLRGYEQYF
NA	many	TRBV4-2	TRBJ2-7	TGTGCCAGCAGCCCCCGTGGCGGACCATACGAGCAGTACTTC	CASSPRGGPYEQYF